This T cell receptor beta chain appears in the sequencing data of a study of identical twins. TCRdb analysed the 5' RACE reads with MiXCR anew, one entry per CDR3 protein. The top ten clones hold 4% to 5.5% of a sample with roughly 690,000 distinct CDR3 sequences, around 20% of them seen once. The CDR3 loop spans 14 amino acids. Germline V gives CDR1 DFQATT, CDR2 SNEGSKA (reference sequence). A note on this clonotype: An end of the junction does not agree with germline; a read error may underlie this.

The data were also submitted as part of a second study, on T cells expressing NK-cell markers.

This receptor was obtained from a woman aged 18-29 years in good health. The sequencing sample was made of PBMCs. This chain uses TRBV20-1 with TRBJ2-5; D not resolved. The CDR3: CRARDLAKAETQYF. The CDR3 DNA sequence: TGCAGGGCTAGAGATCTCGCCAAAGCGGAGACCCAGTACTTC.